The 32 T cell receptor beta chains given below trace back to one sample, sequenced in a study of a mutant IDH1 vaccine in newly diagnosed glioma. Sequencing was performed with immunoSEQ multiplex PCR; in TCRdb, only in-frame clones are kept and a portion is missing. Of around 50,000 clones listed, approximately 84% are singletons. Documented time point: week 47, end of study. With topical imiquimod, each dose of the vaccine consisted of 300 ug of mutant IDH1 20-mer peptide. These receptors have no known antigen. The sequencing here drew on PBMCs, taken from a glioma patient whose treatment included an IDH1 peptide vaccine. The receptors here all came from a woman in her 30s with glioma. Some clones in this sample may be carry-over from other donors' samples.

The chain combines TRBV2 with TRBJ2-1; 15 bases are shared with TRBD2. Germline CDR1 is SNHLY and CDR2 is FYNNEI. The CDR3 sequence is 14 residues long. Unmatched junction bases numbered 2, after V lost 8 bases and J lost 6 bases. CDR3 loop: CASEGLAGGNEQFF. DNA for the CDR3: TGTGCCAGCGAGGGACTAGCGGGAGGCAATGAGCAGTTCTTC.

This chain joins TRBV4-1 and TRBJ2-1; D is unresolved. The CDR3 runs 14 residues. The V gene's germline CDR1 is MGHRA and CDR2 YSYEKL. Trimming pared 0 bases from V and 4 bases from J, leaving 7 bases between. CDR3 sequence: CASSQDPVYNEQFF. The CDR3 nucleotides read TGCGCCAGCAGCCAAGATCCGGTGTACAATGAGCAGTTCTTC.

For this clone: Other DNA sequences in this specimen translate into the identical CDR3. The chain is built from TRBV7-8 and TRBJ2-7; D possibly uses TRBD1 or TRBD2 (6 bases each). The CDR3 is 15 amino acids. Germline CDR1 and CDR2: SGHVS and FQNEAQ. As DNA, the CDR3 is TGTGCTAGCCGTGCGATCCGAGGGGGAGGCGGCGAGCAGTACTTC. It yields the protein CASRAIRGGGGEQYF.

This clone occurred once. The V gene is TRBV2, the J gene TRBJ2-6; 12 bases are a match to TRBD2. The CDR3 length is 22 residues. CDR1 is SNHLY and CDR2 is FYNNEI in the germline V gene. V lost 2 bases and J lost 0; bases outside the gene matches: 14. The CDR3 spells CASSEFLLGLAGTSSGANVLTF. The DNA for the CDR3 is TGTGCCAGCAGTGAATTTCTATTGGGACTAGCGGGTACCAGCTCTGGGGCCAACGTCCTGACTTTC.

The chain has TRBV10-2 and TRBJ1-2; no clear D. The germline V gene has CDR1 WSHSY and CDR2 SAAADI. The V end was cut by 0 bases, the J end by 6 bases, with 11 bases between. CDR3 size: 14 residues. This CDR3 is CASSESKTNHGYTF. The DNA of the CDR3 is TGCGCCAGCAGTGAGTCGAAGACGAACCATGGCTACACCTTC.

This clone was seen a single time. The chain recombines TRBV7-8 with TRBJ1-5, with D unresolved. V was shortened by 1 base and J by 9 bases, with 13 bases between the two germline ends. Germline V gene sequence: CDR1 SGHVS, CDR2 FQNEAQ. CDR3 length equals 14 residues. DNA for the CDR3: TGTGCCAGCAGCTTAGATGGTTGGGAGGGGCCCCAGCATTTT. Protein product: CASSLDGWEGPQHF.

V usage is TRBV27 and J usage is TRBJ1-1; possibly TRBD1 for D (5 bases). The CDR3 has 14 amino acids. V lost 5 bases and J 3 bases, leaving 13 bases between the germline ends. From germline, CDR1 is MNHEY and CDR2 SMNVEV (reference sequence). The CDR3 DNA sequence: TGTGCCAGCAGTCCTGAGACAGTGTACACTGAAGCTTTCTTT. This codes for CASSPETVYTEAFF.

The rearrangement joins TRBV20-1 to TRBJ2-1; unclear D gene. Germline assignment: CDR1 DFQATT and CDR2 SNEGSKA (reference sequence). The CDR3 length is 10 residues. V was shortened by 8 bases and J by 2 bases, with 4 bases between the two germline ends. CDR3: CSWAYNEQFF. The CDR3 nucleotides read TGCAGTTGGGCCTACAATGAGCAGTTCTTC.

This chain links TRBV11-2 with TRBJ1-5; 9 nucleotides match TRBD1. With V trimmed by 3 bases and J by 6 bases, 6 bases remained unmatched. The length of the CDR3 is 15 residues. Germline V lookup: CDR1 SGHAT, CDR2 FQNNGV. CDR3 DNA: TGTGCCAGCAGCTTTGGGACAGGGATGGTTCAGCCCCAGCATTTT. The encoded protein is CASSFGTGMVQPQHF.

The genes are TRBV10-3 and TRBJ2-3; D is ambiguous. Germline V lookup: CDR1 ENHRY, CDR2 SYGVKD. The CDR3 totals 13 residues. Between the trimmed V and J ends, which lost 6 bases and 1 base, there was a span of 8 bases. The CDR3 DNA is TGTGCCATCAGCTATCTTGGCACAGATACGCAGTATTTT. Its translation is CAISYLGTDTQYF.

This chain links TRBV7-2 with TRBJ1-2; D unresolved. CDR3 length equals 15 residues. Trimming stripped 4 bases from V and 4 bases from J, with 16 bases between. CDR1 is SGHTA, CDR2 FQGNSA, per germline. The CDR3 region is CASSSLDLKGYGYTF. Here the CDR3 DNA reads TGTGCCAGCAGCTCGTTGGATCTGAAGGGCTATGGCTACACCTTC.

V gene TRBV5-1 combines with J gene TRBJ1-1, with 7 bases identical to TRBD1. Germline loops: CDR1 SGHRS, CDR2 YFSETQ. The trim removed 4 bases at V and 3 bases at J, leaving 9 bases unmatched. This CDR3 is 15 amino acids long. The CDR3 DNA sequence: TGCGCCAGCAGCCTGACAGGGTATTACGACACTGAAGCTTTCTTT. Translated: CASSLTGYYDTEAFF.

DNA for the CDR3: TGTGCCAGCAGGGGACATCTCTACGAGCAGTACTTC. Its translation is CASRGHLYEQYF. The chain combines TRBV27 with TRBJ2-7, with D possibly being TRBD1 (6 bases). Germline values: CDR1 MNHEY, CDR2 SMNVEV (reference sequence). The CDR3 runs 12 residues. Trimming took off 6 bases at V and 3 bases at J, with 9 bases between the two ends.

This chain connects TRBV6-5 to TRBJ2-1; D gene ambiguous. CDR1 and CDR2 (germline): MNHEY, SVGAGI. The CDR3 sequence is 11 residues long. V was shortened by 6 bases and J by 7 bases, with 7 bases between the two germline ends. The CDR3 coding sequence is TGTGCCAGCAGCTCTCAGAATGAGCAGTTCTTC. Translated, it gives CASSSQNEQFF.

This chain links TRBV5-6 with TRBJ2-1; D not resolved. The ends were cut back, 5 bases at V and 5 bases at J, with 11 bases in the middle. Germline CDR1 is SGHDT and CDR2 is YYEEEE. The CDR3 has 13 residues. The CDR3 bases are TGTGCCAGCAGTGATAGGGTAGACAATGAGCAGTTCTTC. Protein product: CASSDRVDNEQFF.

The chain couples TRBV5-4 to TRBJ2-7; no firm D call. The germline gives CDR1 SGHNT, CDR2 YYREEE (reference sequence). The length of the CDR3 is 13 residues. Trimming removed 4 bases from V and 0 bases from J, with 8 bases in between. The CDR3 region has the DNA TGTGCCAGCAGCCCCAAGAGCTCCTACGAGCAGTACTTC. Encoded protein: CASSPKSSYEQYF.

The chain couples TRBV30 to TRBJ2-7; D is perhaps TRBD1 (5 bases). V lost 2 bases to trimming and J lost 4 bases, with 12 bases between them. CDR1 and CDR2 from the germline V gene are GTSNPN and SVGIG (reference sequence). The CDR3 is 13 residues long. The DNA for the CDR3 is TGTGCCTGGAGTCCAGGGAAGGTATACGAGCAGTACTTC. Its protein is CAWSPGKVYEQYF.

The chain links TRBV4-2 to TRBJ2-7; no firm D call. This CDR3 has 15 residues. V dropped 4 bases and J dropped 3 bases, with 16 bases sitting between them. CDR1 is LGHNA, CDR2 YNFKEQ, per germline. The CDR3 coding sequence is TGTGCCAGCAGCCCAGTGGTGAGAAGCGACTACGAGCAGTACTTC. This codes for CASSPVVRSDYEQYF.

The CDR3 spells CASSSGIRNTIYF. In DNA form, the CDR3 reads TGTGCCAGCAGTTCAGGGATTAGGAACACCATATATTTT. The chain combines TRBV2 with TRBJ1-3, with D tentatively TRBD1 (5 bases). The length of the CDR3 is 13 residues. The ends were cut back, 5 bases at V and 7 bases at J, with 12 bases in the middle. Germline CDR1 and CDR2: SNHLY and FYNNEI.

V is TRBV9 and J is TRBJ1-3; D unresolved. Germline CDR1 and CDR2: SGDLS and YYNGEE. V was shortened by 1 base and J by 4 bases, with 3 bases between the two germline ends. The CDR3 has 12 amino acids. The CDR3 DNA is TGTGCCAGCAGCGTAACGGGAAACACCATATATTTT. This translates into CASSVTGNTIYF.

The CDR3 sequence is CASSSRTDTGELFF. As DNA, the CDR3 is TGTGCCAGCAGTTCTCGGACGGACACCGGGGAGCTGTTTTTT. The J gene is TRBJ2-2, the V gene TRBV2; D unresolved. CDR3 size: 14 residues. Germline CDR1 and CDR2: SNHLY and FYNNEI. Trimming left V 5 bases short and J 3 bases short, with 10 bases between.

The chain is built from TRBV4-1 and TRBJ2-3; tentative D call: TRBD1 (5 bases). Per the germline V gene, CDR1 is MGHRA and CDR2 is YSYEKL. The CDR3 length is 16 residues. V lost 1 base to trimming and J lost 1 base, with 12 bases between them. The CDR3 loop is CASSQVSRVGTDTQYF. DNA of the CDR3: TGCGCCAGCAGCCAAGTTAGCAGGGTGGGCACAGATACGCAGTATTTT.

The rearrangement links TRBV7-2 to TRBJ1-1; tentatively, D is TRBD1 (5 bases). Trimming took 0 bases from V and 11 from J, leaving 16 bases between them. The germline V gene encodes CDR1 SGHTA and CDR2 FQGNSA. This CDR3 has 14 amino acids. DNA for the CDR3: TGTGCCAGCAGCTTAGCGGGGAGGGGTGTGGGTGCTTTCTTT. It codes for CASSLAGRGVGAFF. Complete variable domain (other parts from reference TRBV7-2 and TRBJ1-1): GAGVSQSPSNKVTEKGKDVELRCDPISGHTALYWYRQSLGQGLEFLIYFQGNSAPDKSGLPSDRFSAERTGGSVSTLTIQRTQQEDSAVYLCASSLAGRGVGAFFGQGTRLTVV.

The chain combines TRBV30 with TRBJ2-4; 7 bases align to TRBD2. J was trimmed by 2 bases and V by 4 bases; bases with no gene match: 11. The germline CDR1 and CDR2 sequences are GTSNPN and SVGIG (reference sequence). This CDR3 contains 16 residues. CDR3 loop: CAWTYGGSGTKNIQYF. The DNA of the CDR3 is TGTGCCTGGACCTACGGGGGGAGTGGGACCAAAAACATTCAGTACTTC.

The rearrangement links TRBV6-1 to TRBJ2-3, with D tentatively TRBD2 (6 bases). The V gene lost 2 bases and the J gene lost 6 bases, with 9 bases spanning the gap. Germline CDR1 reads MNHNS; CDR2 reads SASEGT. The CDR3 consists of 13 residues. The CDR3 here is CASSELGRDTQYF. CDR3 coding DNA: TGTGCCAGCAGTGAACTAGGGAGGGATACGCAGTATTTT.

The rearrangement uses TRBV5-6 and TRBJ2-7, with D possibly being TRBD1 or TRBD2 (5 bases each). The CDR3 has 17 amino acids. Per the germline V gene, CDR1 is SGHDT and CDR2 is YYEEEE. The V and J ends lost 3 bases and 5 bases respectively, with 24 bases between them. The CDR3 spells CASSSDRDPQGGDEQYF. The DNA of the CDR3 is TGTGCCAGCAGCTCTGACCGGGACCCTCAAGGTGGGGACGAGCAGTACTTC.

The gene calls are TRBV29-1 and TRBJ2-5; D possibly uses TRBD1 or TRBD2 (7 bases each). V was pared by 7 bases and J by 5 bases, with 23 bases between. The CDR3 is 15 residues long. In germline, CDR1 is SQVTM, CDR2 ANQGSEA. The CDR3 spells CSAGEGAGDVETQYF. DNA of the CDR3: TGCAGCGCTGGGGAGGGGGCAGGGGATGTGGAGACCCAGTACTTC.

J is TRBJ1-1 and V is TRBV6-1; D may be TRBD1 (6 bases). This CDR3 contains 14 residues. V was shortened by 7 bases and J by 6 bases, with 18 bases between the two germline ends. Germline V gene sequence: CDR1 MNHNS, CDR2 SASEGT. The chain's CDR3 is CASNMGQGRAEAFF. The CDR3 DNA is TGTGCCAGCAACATGGGCCAGGGGCGAGCTGAAGCTTTCTTT.

CDR3 DNA: TGTGCCTGGAGGGAACGGGCGCAGTATTTT. Protein sequence: CAWRERAQYF. The chain recombines TRBV30 with TRBJ2-3; D not certain. Trimming took 3 bases from V and 10 from J, leaving 8 bases between them. The CDR3 is made up of 10 amino acids. Germline V gene lookup returns CDR1 GTSNPN and CDR2 SVGIG (reference sequence).

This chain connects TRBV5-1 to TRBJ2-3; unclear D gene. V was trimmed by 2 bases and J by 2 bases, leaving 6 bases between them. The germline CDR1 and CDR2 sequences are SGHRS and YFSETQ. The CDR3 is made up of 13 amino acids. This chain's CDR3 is CASSLSNTDTQYF. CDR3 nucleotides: TGCGCCAGCAGCTTATCCAACACAGATACGCAGTATTTT.

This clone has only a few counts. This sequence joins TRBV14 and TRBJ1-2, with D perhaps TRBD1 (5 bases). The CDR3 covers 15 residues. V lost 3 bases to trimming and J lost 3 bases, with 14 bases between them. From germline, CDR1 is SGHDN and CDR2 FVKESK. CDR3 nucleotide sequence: TGTGCCAGCAGCCAGATTATCGGGGCGTACTATGGCTACACCTTC. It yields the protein CASSQIIGAYYGYTF.

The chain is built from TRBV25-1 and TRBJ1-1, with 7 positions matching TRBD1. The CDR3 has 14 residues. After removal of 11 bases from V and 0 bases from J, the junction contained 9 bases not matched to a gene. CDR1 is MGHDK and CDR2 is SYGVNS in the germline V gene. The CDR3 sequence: CAVRGGNMNTEAFF. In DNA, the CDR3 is TGTGCCGTCAGGGGGGGGAATATGAACACTGAAGCTTTCTTT.